This entry lists 24 T cell receptor beta chains sequenced from one sample in a study of T-cell reconstitution after alpha-beta-depleted transplantation in children. Unique molecular identifiers were used to barcode this TCRbeta library. TCRdb reanalysed the PCR reads using MiXCR and keeps one entry per CDR3 protein. Among roughly 150,000 distinct CDR3 sequences, around 10% were seen once, and the ten largest hold 13%. Material: PBMCs, obtained before TCRalphabeta/CD19-depleted stem cell transplant. The receptors derive from a boy aged 2-9 years with acute myeloid leukemia, due to receive a stem cell transplant.

This clonotype has a count of ten or more. This rearrangement joins TRBV4-1 to TRBJ1-1; unclear D gene. The CDR3 loop spans 16 amino acids. Trimming took off 1 base at V and 0 bases at J, with 12 bases between the two ends. Per the germline V gene, CDR1 is MGHRA and CDR2 is YSYEKL. The DNA for the CDR3 is TGCGCCAGCAGCCAAGGACGGTACAACATGAACACTGAAGCTTTCTTT. Translated, it gives CASSQGRYNMNTEAFF.

This clonotype was picked up many times. The chain has TRBV5-1 and TRBJ2-2; D perhaps matches TRBD2 (6 bases). The germline gives CDR1 SGHRS, CDR2 YFSETQ. Trimming took off 2 bases at V and 3 bases at J, with 8 bases between the two ends. The CDR3 is 14 residues long. CDR3: CASSFLADTGELFF. CDR3 in DNA: TGCGCCAGCAGCTTTTTAGCGGACACCGGGGAGCTGTTTTTT.

This clonotype was recorded at least ten times. The rearrangement uses TRBV11-2 and TRBJ2-5, with a tentative D call TRBD2 (6 bases). The CDR3 runs 15 residues. V was trimmed by 4 bases and J by 3 bases, leaving 15 bases between them. Looked up from germline, CDR1 is SGHAT and CDR2 is FQNNGV. CDR3 protein: CASSSPLTGEETQYF. The CDR3 nucleotides read TGTGCCAGCAGCTCCCCACTCACGGGGGAAGAGACCCAGTACTTC.

In this sample, this clonotype turned up many times. This chain links TRBV3-1 with TRBJ2-7, with D uncertain. Germline CDR1 reads LGHDT; CDR2 reads YNNKEL (reference sequence). The CDR3 runs to 11 residues. Deletions cut 2 bases from V and 3 bases from J, with 2 bases between. The CDR3 loop reads CASSQHYEQYF. DNA for the CDR3: TGTGCCAGCAGCCAACACTACGAGCAGTACTTC.

In its sample, this clonotype was seen many times. J is TRBJ2-3 and V is TRBV5-5, with 10 bases identical to TRBD2. Germline V CDR1 and CDR2: SGHKS, YYEKEE (reference sequence). V was clipped by 4 bases and J by 3 bases; unmatched bases: 14. The CDR3 totals 18 residues. Here the CDR3 reads CASSTTASGSELTDTQYF. In DNA, the CDR3 is TGTGCCAGCAGCACGACGGCTAGCGGGAGTGAACTGACAGATACGCAGTATTTT.

This clonotype was observed many times. The V and J genes are TRBV20-1 and TRBJ2-7, with TRBD1 matching 8 bases. Losses at the gene ends were 4 bases for V and 7 bases for J; bases not matched to a gene: 6. Germline V gives CDR1 DFQATT, CDR2 SNEGSKA (reference sequence). This CDR3 contains 12 residues. Here the CDR3 reads CSAKGQGYEQYF. The CDR3, as DNA: TGCAGTGCTAAAGGACAGGGTTATGAGCAGTACTTC.

A note on this clonotype: Possible read error: a much larger clone is one base away. V and J are TRBV10-3 and TRBJ1-2; D is possibly TRBD1 (5 bases). This CDR3 contains 11 residues. Germline CDR1 and CDR2: ENHRY and SYGVKD. Here the CDR3 reads CAISDRDGYPF. The CDR3 nucleotides read TGTGCCATCAGTGACAGGGATGGCTACCCCTTC.

This clonotype has a count of ten or more. The chain combines TRBV29-1 with TRBJ2-3; possible D gene TRBD1, 6 bases. From germline, CDR1 is SQVTM and CDR2 ANQGSEA. The V end lost 6 bases, the J end lost 2 bases, and 18 bases lay between the germline ends. The CDR3 length is 15 residues. CDR3 amino acids: CSVSPGHATTDTQYF. The CDR3 nucleotides are TGCAGCGTAAGTCCGGGACATGCGACCACAGATACGCAGTATTTT.

As concerns this clonotype: This clone may be a read error of a much larger clone one base away. This chain joins TRBV20-1 and TRBJ2-7; 9 nucleotides align to TRBD2. After removal of 3 bases from V and 0 bases from J, the junction contained 3 bases not matched to a gene. CDR3 length equals 14 residues. In germline, CDR1 is DFQATT, CDR2 SNEGSKA (reference sequence). The CDR3 spells CSARSSGNSYEQYF. CDR3 DNA: TGCAGTGCTAGGTCTAGCGGGAACTCCTACGAGCAGTACTTC.

This clonotype was recorded many times. This chain joins TRBV5-6 and TRBJ1-5; a possible D gene is TRBD1 (5 bases). Trimming shortened V by 2 bases and J by 2 bases, and 8 bases separated the two germline ends. Per the germline V gene, CDR1 is SGHDT and CDR2 is YYEEEE. This CDR3 contains 14 residues. CDR3: CASSFRGGNQPQHF. The CDR3 region has the DNA TGTGCCAGCAGCTTTAGGGGTGGCAATCAGCCCCAGCATTTT.

The table lists this clonotype with many counts. The chain combines TRBV5-1 with TRBJ2-7; the match to TRBD2 covers 8 bases. The CDR3 has 15 residues. Germline V gene lookup returns CDR1 SGHRS and CDR2 YFSETQ. Trimming took 4 bases from V and 2 from J; bases not matched to a gene: 8. CDR3 protein: CASSPWIAGTYEQYF. CDR3 nucleotides: TGCGCCAGCAGCCCGTGGATAGCGGGAACCTACGAGCAGTACTTC.

The sample holds many counts of this clonotype. The CDR3 loop reads CASGGTVTNTQYF. The CDR3 region has the DNA TGTGCCAGCGGGGGGACAGTTACAAATACGCAGTATTTT. V and J are TRBV7-6 and TRBJ2-3; the D gene is possibly TRBD1 (7 bases). This CDR3 spans 13 amino acids. The V gene's germline CDR1 is SGHVS and CDR2 FNYEAQ. The V gene lost 8 bases and the J gene lost 7 bases, with 16 bases spanning the gap.

This clonotype was seen many times. The chain links TRBV6-5 to TRBJ2-1; no firm D call. The germline CDR1 and CDR2 sequences are MNHEY and SVGAGI. V lost 0 bases and J 7 bases, leaving 19 bases between the germline ends. CDR3 length equals 17 residues. The CDR3 coding sequence is TGTGCCAGCAGTTACTCGAGTGGGCACCGGACGGAGAATGAGCAGTTCTTC. Translating gives CASSYSSGHRTENEQFF.

Only a few counts were recorded for this clonotype. The chain recombines TRBV3-1 with TRBJ2-1; TRBD1 might be the D (6 bases). V was cut by 0 bases and J by 6 bases, with 18 bases left in between. The CDR3 runs to 17 residues. The germline CDR1 and CDR2 sequences are LGHDT and YNNKEL (reference sequence). DNA of the CDR3: TGTGCCAGCAGCCAAGACTTATATTCAGGGGATTCCAATGAGCAGTTCTTC. Translating gives CASSQDLYSGDSNEQFF.

This clonotype was detected many times. The CDR3 here is CASSIRDRGADTQYF. CDR3 sequence (DNA): TGCGCCAGCAGCATCCGGGACAGGGGTGCAGATACGCAGTATTTT. V usage is TRBV5-1 and J usage is TRBJ2-3; 10 bases agree with TRBD1. CDR1 and CDR2 from the germline V gene are SGHRS and YFSETQ. The V and J ends lost 4 bases and 4 bases, in that order; junction bases with no gene match: 6. This CDR3 region has 15 residues.

This clonotype was seen more than once but under ten times. The rearrangement joins TRBV15 to TRBJ2-7, with D perhaps TRBD1 or TRBD2 (5 bases each). V lost 1 base to trimming and J lost 4 bases, with 17 bases between them. Germline V CDR1 and CDR2: LNHNV, YYDKDF (reference sequence). The CDR3 has 16 amino acids. CDR3 DNA sequence: TGTGCCACCAGCAGAGCTCGGACGTGGGGGTCGTACGAGCAGTACTTC. Its translation: CATSRARTWGSYEQYF. The full variable domain, with the rest looked up from reference TRBV15 and TRBJ2-7, is DAMVIQNPRYQVTQFGKPVTLSCSQTLNHNVMYWYQQKSSQAPKLLFHYYDKDFNNEADTPDNFQSRRPNTSFCFLDIRSPGLGDTAMYLCATSRARTWGSYEQYFGPGTRLTVT.

This clonotype has a count of ten or more. This chain connects TRBV20-1 to TRBJ2-2; D gene ambiguous. This CDR3 has 16 amino acids. CDR1 and CDR2 (germline): DFQATT, SNEGSKA (reference sequence). Deletions cut 0 bases from V and 4 bases from J, with 15 bases between. CDR3 sequence: CSARDTRGVGTGELFF. DNA of the CDR3: TGCAGTGCTAGAGATACCCGAGGAGTGGGCACCGGGGAGCTGTTTTTT.

This clonotype was counted many times. The CDR3 DNA reads as TGTGCCAGCAGCTTAGACCTAGCGTCGAGTGAGCAGTTCTTC. Its protein product is CASSLDLASSEQFF. J is TRBJ2-1 and V is TRBV11-2; D possibly corresponds to TRBD2 (6 bases). CDR3 length: 14 amino acids. Germline V gene sequence: CDR1 SGHAT, CDR2 FQNNGV. V was shortened by 0 bases and J by 9 bases, with 12 bases between the two germline ends.

With respect to this clonotype: One end of the junction fails to match germline, which may point to a read error. The V gene is TRBV27, the J gene TRBJ2-7; the D gene is possibly TRBD1 (6 bases). CDR3 length: 14 residues. The germline V gene has CDR1 MNHEY and CDR2 SMNVEV (reference sequence). The CDR3 region is CSSKTQTGSYEQYF. The CDR3 nucleotides are TGTTCCAGCAAGACCCAGACAGGCTCCTACGAGCAGTACTTC.

This clonotype was counted ten times or more. The rearrangement joins TRBV20-1 to TRBJ1-1, with D possibly being TRBD1 (5 bases). Germline values: CDR1 DFQATT, CDR2 SNEGSKA (reference sequence). This CDR3 is 14 amino acids long. V was pared by 0 bases and J by 7 bases, with 15 bases between. CDR3 nucleotides: TGCAGTGCTAGAGATTCTTCTGGGGCAGGTGAAGCTTTCTTT. Translation gives CSARDSSGAGEAFF.

This clonotype was found once. A much larger clone is a single base away; this may be a read error. The chain recombines TRBV7-2 with TRBJ2-2; D perhaps matches TRBD1 (5 bases). The CDR3 is made up of 15 amino acids. Germline V lookup: CDR1 SGHTA, CDR2 FQGNSA. The V and J ends lost 7 bases and 1 base respectively, with 13 bases between them. The CDR3 reads CASIRTLLNTGELFF. The CDR3 DNA follows: TGTGCCAGCATCCGGACACTTTTGAACACCGGGGAGCTGTTTTTT.

This clonotype was seen repeatedly, ten times or more. V is TRBV5-1 and J is TRBJ2-6; D gene uncertain. The CDR3 loop spans 16 amino acids. CDR1 is SGHRS and CDR2 is YFSETQ in the germline V gene. V dropped 2 bases and J dropped 0 bases, with 9 bases sitting between them. CDR3 bases: TGCGCCAGCAGCTTTGAACGGAGCTCTGGGGCCAACGTCCTGACTTTC. Its translation is CASSFERSSGANVLTF.

This clonotype was seen repeatedly, ten times or more. The rearrangement uses TRBV3-1 and TRBJ2-5; TRBD1 agrees at 7 bases. The V segment lost 3 bases and the J segment 4 bases; nucleotides outside the gene matches: 11. The CDR3 has 16 residues. Germline V gives CDR1 LGHDT, CDR2 YNNKEL (reference sequence). As DNA, the CDR3 is TGTGCCAGCAGCCAGCCCGTAGGGGGCAGGGGAGAGACCCAGTACTTC. Translated: CASSQPVGGRGETQYF.

This clonotype has ten or more counts. This chain joins TRBV4-1 and TRBJ2-7; no clear D gene. Trimming stripped 4 bases from V and 6 bases from J, with 16 bases between. The CDR3 consists of 14 residues. Germline V CDR1 and CDR2: MGHRA, YSYEKL. CDR3 residues: CASSLKGTAGEQYF. In DNA, the CDR3 is TGCGCCAGCAGCCTCAAAGGCACAGCTGGCGAGCAGTACTTC.